This T cell receptor (beta chain) emerged from a study of spatial heterogeneity in lung cancer (dated by TCRdb to between 2019 and 2020). Background on the whole study: Beta-chain transcripts were consistently detected in greater numbers than alpha-chain transcripts, which likely reflects a higher abundance of beta-chain transcripts. In the raw uncorrected reads, each unique combination of TCR and UMI appeared more than ten times on average. In non-small cell lung cancer, the study made a quantitative comparison of TCR alpha and beta repertoires among multiple tumor regions, matched nontumor lung and blood. The study linked features of the TCR repertoire to counts of nonsynonymous mutations, which were determined by whole-exome sequencing of tumor tissue. At surgery, both alpha and beta chains were TCR-sequenced in 220 tumor regions, fewer than 80 matched nontumor lung samples and 56 PBMC samples. The paper's findings and limits, for the study overall: Ubiquitous expanded tumor TCRs were found in blood more often at tumor resection than at routine follow-up. Additional single-cell paired TCR alpha and beta sequencing was considered necessary to confirm, at a functional level, the hypothesis that regional TCRs recognize regional mutations.

Sample time point, as interpreted from the label and publication: sample taken at primary tumor resection. Donors were some 67 patients with early-stage, untreated non-small cell lung cancer from the lung TRACERx cohort. TCR sequencing used whole RNA extracted from tumor and nontumor lung tissue, or from cryopreserved PBMC samples, without cell sorting. A patient was chosen for TCR sequencing only when enough RNA was available from at least two tumor regions. Library preparation used 5' RACE. Sequencing relied on a NextSeq 500. The TCR library protocol attached a unique molecular identifier to each TCR cDNA molecule to allow correction of PCR and sequencing errors. In the source study's methods: TCR identification, UMI-based error correction and CDR3 extraction were all carried out with Decombinator tools. TCRs above a frequency of 2 per 1,000, corresponding to the top 1% of the tumor frequency distribution, were defined as expanded. Rényi diversity was computed with the R vegan package after subsampling each repertoire 100 times to 5,000 TCRs. CDR3 similarity networks were constructed using string-kernel similarity of amino acid triplets, with links drawn between CDR3s whose pairwise similarity was above 0.82. The public sequencing data were trimmed at Q25 with fastp and processed into clonotypes with MiXCR by TCRdb, which kept only in-frame beta chains. Rows with a matching CDR3 protein are joined into one entry that keeps the most common DNA and genes. The V and J calls follow TCRdb's processing rather than the paper's. The sample contains 40,000 to 45,000 distinct CDR3 sequences, approximately 7% of them found a single time. In total, the top ten clones hold around 42% of the sample.

The CDR3 runs 13 residues from the cysteine to the phenylalanine. This entry keeps only the CDR3 DNA: 39 bases, framed from base 1. The germline V gene encodes CDR1 MNHEY and CDR2 SVGAGI. Trimming at the junction amounts to 5 bases on V and 9 bases on J, and the germline ends lie 17 bases apart. This clonotype was found many times. Its cognate antigen has yet to be identified. No much larger clone is present one base from it, and per-base qualities are unavailable. This receptor was taken from a female donor with early-stage non-small cell lung cancer. This specimen was PBMCs, taken at surgery. In this chain, TRBV6-5 is recombined with TRBJ2-7; a weak D assignment points to TRBD2 (6 bases agree). The CDR3 reads as follows: CASSPGLRVRQYF. The nucleotide sequence reads TGTGCCAGCAGTCCGGGACTTCGGGTCCGGCAGTACTTC.